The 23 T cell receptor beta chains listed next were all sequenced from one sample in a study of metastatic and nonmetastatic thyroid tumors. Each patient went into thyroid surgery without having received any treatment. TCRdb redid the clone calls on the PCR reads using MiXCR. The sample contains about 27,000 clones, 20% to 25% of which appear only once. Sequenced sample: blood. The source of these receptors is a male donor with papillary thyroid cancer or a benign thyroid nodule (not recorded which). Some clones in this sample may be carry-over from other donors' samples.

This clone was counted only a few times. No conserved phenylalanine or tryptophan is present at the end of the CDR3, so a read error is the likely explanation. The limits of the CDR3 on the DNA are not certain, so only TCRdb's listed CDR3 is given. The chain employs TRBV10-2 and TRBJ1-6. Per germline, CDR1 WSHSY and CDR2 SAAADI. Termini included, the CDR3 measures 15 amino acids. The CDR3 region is CASSERSSYNSPLLV.

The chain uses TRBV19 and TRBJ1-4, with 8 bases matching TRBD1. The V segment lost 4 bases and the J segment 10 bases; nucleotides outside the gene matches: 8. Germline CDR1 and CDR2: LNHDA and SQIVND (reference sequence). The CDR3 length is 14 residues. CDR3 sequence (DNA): TGTGCCAGTAGTACGCCAGGGGGCAAGGGAAAACTGTTTTTT. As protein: CASSTPGGKGKLFF.

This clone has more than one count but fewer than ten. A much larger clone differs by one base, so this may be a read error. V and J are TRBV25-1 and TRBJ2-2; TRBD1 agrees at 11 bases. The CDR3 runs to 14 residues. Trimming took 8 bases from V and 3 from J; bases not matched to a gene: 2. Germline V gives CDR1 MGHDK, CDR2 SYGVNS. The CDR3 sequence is CASGTGGDTGELFF. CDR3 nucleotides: TGTGCCAGCGGGACAGGGGGGGACACCGGGGAGCTGTTTTTT.

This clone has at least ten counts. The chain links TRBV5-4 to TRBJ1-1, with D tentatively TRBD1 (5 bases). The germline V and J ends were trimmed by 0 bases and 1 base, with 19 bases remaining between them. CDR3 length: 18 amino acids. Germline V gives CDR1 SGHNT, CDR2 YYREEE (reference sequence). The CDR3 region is CASSLGGARRAGNTEAFF. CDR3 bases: TGTGCCAGCAGCTTGGGAGGGGCCCGAAGGGCGGGGAACACTGAAGCTTTCTTT.

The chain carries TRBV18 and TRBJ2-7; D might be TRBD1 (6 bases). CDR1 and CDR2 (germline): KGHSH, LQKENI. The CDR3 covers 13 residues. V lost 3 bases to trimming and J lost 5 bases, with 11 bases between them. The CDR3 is CASSPDSSNEQYF. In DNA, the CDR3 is TGTGCCAGCTCACCGGACAGCTCTAACGAGCAGTACTTC.

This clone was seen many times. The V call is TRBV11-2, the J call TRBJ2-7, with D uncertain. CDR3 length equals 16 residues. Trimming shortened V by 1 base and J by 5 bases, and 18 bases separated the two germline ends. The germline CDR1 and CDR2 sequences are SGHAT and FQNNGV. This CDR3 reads CASSLGTWWYNHEQYF. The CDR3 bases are TGTGCCAGCAGCTTAGGGACCTGGTGGTATAACCACGAGCAGTACTTC.

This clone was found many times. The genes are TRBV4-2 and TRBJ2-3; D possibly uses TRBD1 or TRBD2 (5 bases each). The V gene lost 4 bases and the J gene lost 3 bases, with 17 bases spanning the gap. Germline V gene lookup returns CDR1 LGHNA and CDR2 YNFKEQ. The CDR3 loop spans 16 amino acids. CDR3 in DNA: TGTGCCAGCAGCCGCCCCGGGACGAGAGGGACAGATACGCAGTATTTT. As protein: CASSRPGTRGTDTQYF.

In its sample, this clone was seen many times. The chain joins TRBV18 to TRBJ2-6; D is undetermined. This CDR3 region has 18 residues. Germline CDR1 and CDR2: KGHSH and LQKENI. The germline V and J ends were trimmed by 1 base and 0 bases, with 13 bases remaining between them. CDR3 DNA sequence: TGTGCCAGCTCACCACTAGGCAGGATGACCTCTGGGGCCAACGTCCTGACTTTC. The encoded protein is CASSPLGRMTSGANVLTF.

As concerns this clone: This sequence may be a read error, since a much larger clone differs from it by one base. DNA for the CDR3: TGTGCCAGTAGTTACTCGGGGGTCTACGAGCAGTACTTC. Amino acid sequence: CASSYSGVYEQYF. The rearrangement uses TRBV6-2 or TRBV6-3 and TRBJ2-7, with a tentative D call TRBD2 (6 bases). This CDR3 is 13 amino acids long. The germline V gene has CDR1 MNHEY and CDR2 SVGEGT.

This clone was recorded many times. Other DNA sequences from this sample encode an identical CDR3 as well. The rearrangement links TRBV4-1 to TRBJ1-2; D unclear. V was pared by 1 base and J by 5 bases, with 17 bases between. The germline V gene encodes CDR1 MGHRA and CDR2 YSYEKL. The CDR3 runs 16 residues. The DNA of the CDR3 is TGCGCCAGCAGCCAAGGGGTTCCCGGGCCGGTTTATGGCTACACCTTC. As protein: CASSQGVPGPVYGYTF.

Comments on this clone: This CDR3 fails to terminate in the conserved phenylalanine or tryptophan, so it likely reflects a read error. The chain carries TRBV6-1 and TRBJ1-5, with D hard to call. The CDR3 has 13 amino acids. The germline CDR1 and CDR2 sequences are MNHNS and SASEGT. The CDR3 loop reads CASSDNGNPPQHL. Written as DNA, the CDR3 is TGTGCCAGCAGTGACAACGGCAATCCGCCCCAGCATTTA.

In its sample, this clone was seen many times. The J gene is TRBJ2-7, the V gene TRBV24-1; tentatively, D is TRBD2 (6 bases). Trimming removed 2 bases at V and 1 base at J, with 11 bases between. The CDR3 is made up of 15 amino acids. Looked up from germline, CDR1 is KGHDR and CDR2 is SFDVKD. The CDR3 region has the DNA TGTGCCACCAGTGATTCCCGGGAGCGATCCTACGAGCAGTACTTC. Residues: CATSDSRERSYEQYF.

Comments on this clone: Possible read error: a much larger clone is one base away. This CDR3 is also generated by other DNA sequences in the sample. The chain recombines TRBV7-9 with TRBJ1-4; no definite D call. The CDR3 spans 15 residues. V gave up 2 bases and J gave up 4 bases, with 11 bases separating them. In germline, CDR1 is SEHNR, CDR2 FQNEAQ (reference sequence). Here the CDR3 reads CASSLSGSYNEKLFF. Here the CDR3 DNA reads TGTGCCAGCAGCTTATCTGGAAGTTATAATGAAAAACTGTTTTTT.

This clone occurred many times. CDR3 sequence reads: CASSPERGSTGELFF. The DNA of the CDR3 is TGTGCCAGCTCACCCGAACGGGGGAGCACCGGGGAGCTGTTTTTT. The V call is TRBV18, the J call TRBJ2-2, with a weak D call TRBD2 (6 bases). The V end lost 3 bases, the J end lost 4 bases, and 12 bases lay between the germline ends. The CDR3 sequence is 15 residues long. In germline, CDR1 is KGHSH, CDR2 LQKENI.

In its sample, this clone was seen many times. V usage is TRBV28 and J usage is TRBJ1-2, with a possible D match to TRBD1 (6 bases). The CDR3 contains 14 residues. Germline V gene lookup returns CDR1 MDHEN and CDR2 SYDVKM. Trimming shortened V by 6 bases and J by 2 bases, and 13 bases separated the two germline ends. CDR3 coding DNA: TGTGCCAGCAGCCTACCCGACAGGAACTATGGCTACACCTTC. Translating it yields CASSLPDRNYGYTF.

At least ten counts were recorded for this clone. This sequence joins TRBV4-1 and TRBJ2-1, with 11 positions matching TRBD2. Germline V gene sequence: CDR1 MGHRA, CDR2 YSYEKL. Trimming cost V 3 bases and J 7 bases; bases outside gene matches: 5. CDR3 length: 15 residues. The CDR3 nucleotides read TGCGCCAGCAGCCAGCCCCTAGCGGGGGGAAATGAGCAGTTCTTC. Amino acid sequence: CASSQPLAGGNEQFF.

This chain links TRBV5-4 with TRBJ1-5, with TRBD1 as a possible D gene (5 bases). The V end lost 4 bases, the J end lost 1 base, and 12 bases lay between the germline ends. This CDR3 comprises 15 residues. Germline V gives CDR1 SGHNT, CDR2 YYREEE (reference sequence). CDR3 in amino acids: CASSRDPGSNQPQHF. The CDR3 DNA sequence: TGTGCCAGCAGCCGGGACCCAGGGAGCAATCAGCCCCAGCATTTT.

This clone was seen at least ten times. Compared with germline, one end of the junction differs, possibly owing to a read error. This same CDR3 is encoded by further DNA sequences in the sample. As DNA, the CDR3 is TGTGCCAGCAGTGACCGCCACTCTGGGGCCAACGTCCTGACCTTC. Translated, it gives CASSDRHSGANVLTF. The chain uses TRBV6-4 and TRBJ2-6; the D gene is possibly TRBD1 (5 bases). The germline V gene encodes CDR1 MRHNA and CDR2 SNTAGT. The CDR3 loop spans 15 amino acids.

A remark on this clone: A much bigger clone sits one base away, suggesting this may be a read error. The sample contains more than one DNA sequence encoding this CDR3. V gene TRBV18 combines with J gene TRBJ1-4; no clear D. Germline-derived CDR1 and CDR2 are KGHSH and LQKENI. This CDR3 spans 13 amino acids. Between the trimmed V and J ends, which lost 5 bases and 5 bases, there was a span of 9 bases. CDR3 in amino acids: CASSSPANEKLFF. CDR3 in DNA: TGTGCCAGCTCATCCCCTGCCAATGAAAAACTGTTTTTT.

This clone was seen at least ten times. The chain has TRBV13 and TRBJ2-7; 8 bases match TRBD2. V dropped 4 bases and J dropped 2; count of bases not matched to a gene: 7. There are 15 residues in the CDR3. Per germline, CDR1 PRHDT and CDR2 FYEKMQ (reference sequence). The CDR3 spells CASSSRLAPPYEQYF. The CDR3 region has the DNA TGTGCCAGCAGCTCACGACTAGCGCCGCCCTACGAGCAGTACTTC.

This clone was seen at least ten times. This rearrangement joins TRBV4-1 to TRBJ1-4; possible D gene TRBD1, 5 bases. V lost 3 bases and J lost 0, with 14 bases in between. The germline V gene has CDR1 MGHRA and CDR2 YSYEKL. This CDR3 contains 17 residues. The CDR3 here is CASSHVYRRTTNEKLFF. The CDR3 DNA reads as TGCGCCAGCAGCCATGTGTACAGGAGAACAACTAATGAAAAACTGTTTTTT.

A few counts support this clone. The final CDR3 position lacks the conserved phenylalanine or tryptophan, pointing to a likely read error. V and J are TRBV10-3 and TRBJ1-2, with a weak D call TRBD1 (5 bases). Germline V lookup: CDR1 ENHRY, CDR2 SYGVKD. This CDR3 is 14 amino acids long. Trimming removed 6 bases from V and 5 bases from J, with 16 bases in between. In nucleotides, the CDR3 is TGTGCCATCAGCGAGGGGAACGAGGGATATGGCTACACCCTC. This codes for CAISEGNEGYGYTL.

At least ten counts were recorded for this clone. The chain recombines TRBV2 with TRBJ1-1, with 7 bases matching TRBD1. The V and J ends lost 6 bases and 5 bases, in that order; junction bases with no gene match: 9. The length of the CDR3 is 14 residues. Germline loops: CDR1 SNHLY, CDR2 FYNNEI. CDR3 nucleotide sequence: TGTGCCAGCAGCGCGACCGGGACAGAGACTGAAGCTTTCTTT. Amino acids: CASSATGTETEAFF.